This T cell receptor beta chain emerged from a study of control samples from healthy donors and cancer patients. TCRdb's table, derived via immunoSEQ multiplex PCR, lists solely in-frame clones and lacks some. The sample lists more than 95,000 clones; around 87% were seen once. This CDR3 spans 15 amino acids. The ends were cut back, 1 base at V and 1 base at J, with 10 bases in the middle. From germline, CDR1 is LGHDT and CDR2 YNNKEL (reference sequence). The receptor was isolated from a woman aged 50 to 60 with colorectal cancer. The material sequenced was PBMCs. The gene calls are TRBV3-1 (or the pseudogene TRBV3-2) and TRBJ2-5, with unresolved D. CDR3 protein: CASSQVWSGQETQYF. DNA for the CDR3: TGTGCCAGCAGCCAAGTTTGGTCCGGCCAAGAGACCCAGTACTTC.